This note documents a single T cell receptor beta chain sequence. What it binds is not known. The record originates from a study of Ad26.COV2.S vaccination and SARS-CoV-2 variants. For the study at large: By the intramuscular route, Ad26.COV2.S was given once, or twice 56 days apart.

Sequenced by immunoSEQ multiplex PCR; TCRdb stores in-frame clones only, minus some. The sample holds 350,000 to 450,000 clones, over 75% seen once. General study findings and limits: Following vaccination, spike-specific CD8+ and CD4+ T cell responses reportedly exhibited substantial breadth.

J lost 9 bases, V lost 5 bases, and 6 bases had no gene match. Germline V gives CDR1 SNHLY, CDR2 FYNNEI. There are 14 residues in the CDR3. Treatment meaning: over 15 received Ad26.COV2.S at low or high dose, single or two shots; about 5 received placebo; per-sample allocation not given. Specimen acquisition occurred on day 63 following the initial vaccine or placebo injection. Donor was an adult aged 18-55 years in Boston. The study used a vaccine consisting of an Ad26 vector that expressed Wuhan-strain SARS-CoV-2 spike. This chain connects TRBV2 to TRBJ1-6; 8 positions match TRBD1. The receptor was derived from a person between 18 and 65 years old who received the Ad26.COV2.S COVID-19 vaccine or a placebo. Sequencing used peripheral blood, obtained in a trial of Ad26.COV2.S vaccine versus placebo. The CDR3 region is CASSLTGEGSPLHF. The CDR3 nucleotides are TGTGCCAGCAGTTTGACAGGGGAGGGTTCACCCCTCCACTTT. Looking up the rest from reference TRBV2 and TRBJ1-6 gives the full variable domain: EPEVTQTPSHQVTQMGQEVILRCVPISNHLYFYWYRQILGQKVEFLVSFYNNEISEKSEIFDDQFSVERPDGSNFTLKIRSTKLEDSAMYFCASSLTGEGSPLHFGNGTRLTVT.